This TCR beta chain was identified in a study of CD8+ T cells in alopecia areata. Turning to the study itself: Treatment comprised oral tofacitinib, 5 to 10 mg twice daily, in treated patients. The study gave tofacitinib for 6 to 18 months, then 6 months off drug.

Note on this clone: The antigen is not known.

TCR sequencing used cDNA made by reverse transcription of extracted RNA. Assay: immunoSEQ multiplex PCR; the TCRdb copy retains only in-frame clones and omits some. The sample yields 190,000 or so clones, roughly 64% seen once. The sample's treatment: oral pan-JAK inhibitor, 5-10 mg twice daily. General observations from the study: One nonresponder leaves baseline CD8+ expansion's link to response uncertain. Among the 100 top clones, expanded CD8+ clones, like scalp clonality, were significantly decreased by tofacitinib.

This CDR3 has 12 residues. Trimming removed 5 bases at V and 4 bases at J, with 8 bases between. Germline CDR1 MNHEY, CDR2 SMNVEV (reference sequence). The V call is TRBV27, the J call TRBJ2-5; D gene ambiguous. The starting material was CD4+ T cells sorted from blood, obtained at week 24, from a patient treated with tofacitinib. This TCR was sampled from a human donor with alopecia areata. The CDR3, as DNA: TGTGCCAGCAGTGAATCGGGAGAGACCCAGTACTTC. Translated: CASSESGETQYF.